This TCR beta chain is from a study of cytomegalovirus exposure and HLA in healthy donors. Overall study results and limits: Researchers reportedly found TCR beta sequences accurately predicted most subjects' HLA-A and HLA-B alleles.

13 Jbeta primers and 60 Vbeta primers were used for the PCR. Clones were read by immunoSEQ multiplex PCR, and TCRdb kept only the in-frame ones, dropping some. The data hold 160,000 or so clones, with around 84% observed a single time. The length of the CDR3 is 13 residues. The V end lost 7 bases, the J end lost 7 bases, and 14 bases lay between the germline ends. Looked up from germline, CDR1 is GTSNPN and CDR2 is SVGIG (reference sequence). On this clone itself: What it binds is unknown.

The V call is TRBV30, the J call TRBJ1-6; maybe TRBD1 (5 bases). Sequenced: PBMCs. This sequence was found in a male donor in good health and CMV-seropositive. DNA of the CDR3: TGTGCCTTCCGGGGGGGAGGGAATTCACCCCTCCACTTT. Its translation is CAFRGGGNSPLHF.